This T cell receptor beta chain was recovered during a study of T-cell memory formation after mild COVID-19 (TCRdb year 2021). About the study as a whole: TCR sequence clusters from the two donors were found to be largely donor specific. In two donors, T-cell clones that expanded and contracted after mild COVID-19 were followed by sequencing TCRalpha and TCRbeta repertoires longitudinally. The cohort was made up of two young adult volunteers, one female and one male, who were previously healthy.

The sequencing machine was an Illumina NovaSeq 6000. Using 5'RACE with constant-segment primers, TCRalpha and TCRbeta cDNA libraries were constructed, with sample barcodes and unique molecular identifiers added in the process. Trizol reagent was used to extract RNA from every sample. Libraries were amplified in two PCR steps, with a second sample barcode and Illumina TruSeq adapters added in the second step. Sequencing of the libraries was done on an Illumina NovaSeq, producing 2 x 150 bp paired-end reads. The paper's data handling went like this. Reads were demultiplexed and collapsed into UMI-guided consensus sequences with migec v1.2.7. Using mixcr v2.1.11, UMI consensuses were aligned to TRA and TRB V and J templates and then assembled into clonotypes. Clonotypes were classified as expanded or contracted when called significant by both edgeR and NoisET, with noise models trained on biological replicates. For edgeR calls, the thresholds were a false discovery rate-adjusted p below 0.01 and a log2 fold-change of 1. PCA with hierarchical clustering of max-normalized trajectories of the 1000 most abundant clonotypes was used as exploratory dynamics analysis. The CD4 or CD8 phenotype of responding clones was assigned using the separately sequenced CD4+ and CD8+ repertoires. TCRdb reprocessing: public reads trimmed at Q25 with fastp, clones called with MiXCR, in-frame beta chains kept. CDR3 protein sequences are deduplicated, and each keeps its most common genes and DNA. Here the V and J calls rest on TCRdb's processing, not on the authors' analysis. A total of about 610,000 distinct CDR3 sequences appear in this sample, 15% to 20% of them only once. The ten top clones hold roughly 8.2% of the sample.

Remarks on this clonotype: The antigen it recognizes is unknown. In this CDR3 the conserved last residue, phenylalanine or tryptophan, is missing, so a read error is likely.

Trimming at the junction amounts to 0 bases on V and 9 bases on J, and the germline ends lie 25 bases apart. The germline V gene gives CDR1 as SGDLS and CDR2 as YYNGEE. The CDR3 is 18 residues long, counting both termini. The CDR3 DNA has 54 bases and is translated from base 1. Ficoll-Paque density gradient centrifugation was used to isolate PBMCs. What the study reported, not specific to this receptor: Whether the second-wave clones peaking on day 37 were SARS-CoV-2 specific was not confirmed. Contracting CD4+ clones turned up mainly in the CM and EM memory subsets, whereas EMRA was where CD8+ clones were enriched. Only a couple of mild cases were covered by the study, and larger cohorts that include severe cases with pre-infection samples were considered necessary. Some responding clones were found in pre-infection memory, which suggests that pre-existing cross-reactive memory T cells took part in the SARS-CoV-2 response. Clones that contracted from day 15 to 85 showed balanced CD4/CD8 phenotypes, whereas a second wave of clones that expanded from day 15 to 37 leaned towards CD4+.

The clonotype was recovered from an adult woman who had mild COVID-19 (a few samples of this study predate the infection). The sample titles of this study are shuffled in the database, so cell type and time point are left out; the donor was told from shared clones. The sequence is built from TRBV9 and TRBJ2-1; the best D guess is TRBD2, with 6 bases matching. The sample comprised PBMCs or a T cell subset sorted from them (not recorded which). The nucleotide sequence is given as TGTGCCAGCAGCGTAGGGGCGGGATTGACTTTTTTATTCGGTGAGCAGTTCTTA. This yields the protein CASSVGAGLTFLFGEQFL.